Reported below is one TCR beta chain. This receptor's antigen is unknown. Per-base quality was not reported, and no clone a single base away is much larger than it. The data are from a study of T cell responses to AZD1222 COVID-19 vaccine (dated by TCRdb to the early 2020s). For the study in its entirety: A total of more than 230 trial participants underwent TCR sequencing, of whom 207 received two doses of AZD1222 and some 26 received two doses of the MenACWY control vaccine. Enrollment into the trials was organized by age into subgroups of 18-55, 56-69 and 70-plus years, and those subgroups contained 148, 28 and 57 TCR-sequenced participants, respectively. The paper's findings and limits, for the study overall: Epitopes outside the regions mutated in the B.1.351 and B.1.1.7 variants were reportedly recognized by nearly half of the unique spike-specific TCRs. Conclusions about previously exposed vaccinees are limited because only a handful of AZD1222 recipients were SARS-CoV-2 seropositive at baseline. Most participants were white British and females outnumbered males, and the authors suggested that clonal diversity may have been underestimated. In the small 56-69-year group, the increase in depth fell short of significance, most likely because of low power. After two AZD1222 doses, both the breadth and the depth of spike-specific TCRs were significantly higher than at day 0 and than in MenACWY recipients. No day 14 peak-response samples were available, so repertoires were characterized only after the peak T cell response. The vaccine-associated CD4 TCRs covered the entire spike protein, and the dominant responses fell in regions 160-218 and 743-854.

The CDR3 regions of human TCRbeta chains were analyzed by immunosequencing. On the study's bioinformatics: Repertoire TCRs were checked for matches against a reference library of SARS-CoV-2-specific TCRs that had been generated using the MIRA antigen-specificity platform. Breadth was defined as the fraction of unique TCRs that were SARS-CoV-2-associated. Depth was defined as the fraction of total T cells that were SARS-CoV-2-associated. Using the MIRA data, each spike-specific TCR was mapped to the spike region that the TCR reacts to and placed in a CD4 or CD8 class. Log10-transformed breadth and depth values were compared by one-way ANOVA with Sidak's multiple comparisons tests. The table was pulled from immuneACCESS by TCRdb, which kept in-frame rearrangements only. Such tables lose some clones; where checked, under half of the loss comes from unresolved V genes, and the rest has no known cause. The V and J calls and clone size are taken from that table; D and trimming were inferred from the DNA. The sample profile shows 150,000 or so clones; just over 90% of them were found once. The ten biggest clones cover about 1.1% of the sample.

The CDR3 contains 14 residues, cysteine and phenylalanine counted. Just the 42-base CDR3 DNA is kept, in frame starting at base 1. CDR1 and CDR2, per the germline V gene, are MDHEN and SYDVKM. Cut back by 3 bases and 3 bases, the V and J ends lie 11 bases apart. What this sample's time point label stands for: about 28 days (+/-7) after the second vaccine dose. Because spike-specific TCR depth and breadth did not differ between the two schedules, AZD1222 recipients who got a second dose at roughly 4 weeks were pooled with those who got a second dose at roughly 12 weeks. Vaccinee samples were obtained from the UK trials COV001 and COV002, which included a single-blind randomized controlled phase 2/3 trial of AZD1222 (ChAdOx1 nCoV-19) in healthy adults. For TCRbeta chain sequencing, PBMC samples were collected from trial participants at day 0 and at day 28 after the second dose.

The chain was built from TRBV28 and TRBJ1-1, with the D segment identity uncertain. The sequences come from peripheral blood, collected 28 days after the second AZD1222 dose. This sequence originates from an adult who received the AZD1222 COVID-19 vaccine. The DNA reads TGTGCCAGCAGTTTGCGACTCCGGGACACTGAAGCTTTCTTT. Translated, this is CASSLRLRDTEAFF.